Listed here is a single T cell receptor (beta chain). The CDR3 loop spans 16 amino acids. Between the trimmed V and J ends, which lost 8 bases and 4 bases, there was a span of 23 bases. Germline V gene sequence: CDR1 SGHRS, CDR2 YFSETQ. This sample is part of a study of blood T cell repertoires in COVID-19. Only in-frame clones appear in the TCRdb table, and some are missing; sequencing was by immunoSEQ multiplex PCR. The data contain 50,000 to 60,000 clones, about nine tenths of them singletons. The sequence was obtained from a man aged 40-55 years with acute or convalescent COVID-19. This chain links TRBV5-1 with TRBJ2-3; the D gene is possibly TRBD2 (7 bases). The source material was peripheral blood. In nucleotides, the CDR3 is TGCGCCAGTAGCCTGGGGGGGACACACGGCGCAGATACGCAGTATTTT. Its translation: CASSLGGTHGADTQYF.